The 18 T cell receptor beta chains listed next were all sequenced from one sample in a study of cytomegalovirus exposure and HLA in healthy donors. Both 60 Vbeta primers and 13 Jbeta primers went into the PCR. The assay was immunoSEQ multiplex PCR, and TCRdb's table has in-frame clones only and misses some. The sample contains 150,000 to 200,000 clones, 65% to 80% of which appear only once. The source material was PBMCs. These receptors were obtained from a female donor in good health and CMV-seronegative.

The gene calls are TRBV7-9 and TRBJ1-1; TRBD1 agrees at 7 bases. The V and J ends lost 2 bases and 2 bases, in that order; junction bases with no gene match: 5. Germline values: CDR1 SEHNR, CDR2 FQNEAQ (reference sequence). The length of the CDR3 is 15 residues. The CDR3: CASSLPGGRNTEAFF. The CDR3 DNA follows: TGTGCCAGCAGCTTACCAGGGGGTCGAAACACTGAAGCTTTCTTT.

This clone was picked up one time. The V gene is TRBV2, the J gene TRBJ1-5; 7 bases agree with TRBD1. This CDR3 comprises 15 residues. Germline V gene data show CDR1 as SNHLY and CDR2 as FYNNEI. The trim removed 4 bases at V and 1 base at J, leaving 4 bases unmatched. The CDR3, as DNA: TGTGCCAGCAGTGGAACAGGGGTAAGCAATCAGCCCCAGCATTTT. It specifies CASSGTGVSNQPQHF.

In this sample, this clone turned up once. The genes are TRBV6-1 and TRBJ1-4; TRBD1 might be the D (6 bases). The CDR3 covers 15 residues. Germline CDR1 MNHNS, CDR2 SASEGT. The V end was cut by 3 bases, the J end by 8 bases, with 16 bases between. DNA of the CDR3: TGTGCCAGCAGTGATGGAGGGGGGGGGCGGGAAAAACTGTTTTTT. This sequence encodes CASSDGGGGREKLFF.

As for this clone: At one of its ends the junction is not consistent with the germline gene, which may arise from a read error. The chain couples TRBV10-1 to TRBJ2-3; unclear D gene. CDR3 length: 10 amino acids. Germline-derived CDR1 and CDR2 are WNHNN and SYGVQD (reference sequence). CDR3 loop: CASSRNVRNF. The CDR3 bases are TGCGCCAGCAGTCGTAACGTCAGGAATTTT.

The chain recombines TRBV5-1 with TRBJ1-4; 9 bases line up with TRBD1. The CDR3 is 16 amino acids. Per the germline V gene, CDR1 is SGHRS and CDR2 is YFSETQ. With 0 bases clipped from V and 8 bases from J, the junction kept 8 bases outside the gene matches. The CDR3 region has the DNA TGCGCCAGCAGCTTGGGCGGACAGGGGAGAGAAGAAAAACTGTTTTTT. Protein: CASSLGGQGREEKLFF.

This rearrangement joins TRBV15 to TRBJ1-2; 7 bases are a match to TRBD1. This CDR3 comprises 15 residues. Germline loops: CDR1 LNHNV, CDR2 YYDKDF (reference sequence). Trimming cost V 0 bases and J 6 bases; bases outside gene matches: 7. CDR3 sequence (DNA): TGTGCCACCAGCAGAGACCCTCAGGGGGTTGATGGCTACACCTTC. The encoded protein is CATSRDPQGVDGYTF. Full variable domain (rest looked up from reference TRBV15 and TRBJ1-2): DAMVIQNPRYQVTQFGKPVTLSCSQTLNHNVMYWYQQKSSQAPKLLFHYYDKDFNNEADTPDNFQSRRPNTSFCFLDIRSPGLGDTAMYLCATSRDPQGVDGYTFGSGTRLTVV.

This chain uses TRBV28 with TRBJ1-4; 9 bases align to TRBD1. CDR1 MDHEN and CDR2 SYDVKM come from the germline V gene. The CDR3 contains 16 residues. With 5 bases clipped from V and 6 bases from J, the junction kept 10 bases outside the gene matches. The CDR3 region is CASSAGTGSKHEKLFF. The CDR3 DNA reads TGTGCCAGCAGTGCCGGGACAGGGTCGAAGCATGAAAAACTGTTTTTT.

CDR3 nucleotide sequence: TGCGCCAGCAGCCTGGACAGTGGCGTTGAAGCTTTCTTT. The encoded protein is CASSLDSGVEAFF. The genes are TRBV5-1 and TRBJ1-1; maybe TRBD1 (6 bases). Germline loops: CDR1 SGHRS, CDR2 YFSETQ. This CDR3 comprises 13 residues. Trimming took off 4 bases at V and 7 bases at J, with 14 bases between the two ends. Looking up the rest from reference TRBV5-1 and TRBJ1-1 gives the full variable domain: KAGVTQTPRYLIKTRGQQVTLSCSPISGHRSVSWYQQTPGQGLQFLFEYFSETQRNKGNFPGRFSGRQFSNSRSEMNVSTLELGDSALYLCASSLDSGVEAFFGQGTRLTVV.

This chain joins TRBV2 and TRBJ2-1; TRBD1 matches 9 bases. J was trimmed by 3 bases and V by 9 bases; bases with no gene match: 6. The CDR3 has 14 amino acids. Germline assignment: CDR1 SNHLY and CDR2 FYNNEI. CDR3 protein: CARRGDRDYNEQFF. CDR3 DNA: TGTGCCAGGAGAGGGGACAGGGACTACAATGAGCAGTTCTTC.

A few counts support this clone. This chain joins TRBV5-1 and TRBJ2-7; 11 bases line up with TRBD2. Germline CDR1 and CDR2: SGHRS and YFSETQ. The J segment lost 0 bases and the V segment lost 2 bases, leaving 7 bases of the junction unmatched. The CDR3 loop spans 17 amino acids. CDR3 sequence (DNA): TGCGCCAGCAGCTTCACTAGCGGGGGACCGGTCTCCTACGAGCAGTACTTC. Its translation: CASSFTSGGPVSYEQYF.

The chain combines TRBV7-9 with TRBJ1-1; the D is unclear. The CDR3 contains 12 residues. The germline gives CDR1 SEHNR, CDR2 FQNEAQ (reference sequence). V lost 3 bases and J lost 3, with 5 bases in between. The CDR3: CASSFGDTEAFF. The CDR3 region has the DNA TGTGCCAGCAGCTTCGGGGACACTGAAGCTTTCTTT.

This clone has just one count. The genes are TRBV11-2 and TRBJ1-2; tentative D call: TRBD1 (5 bases). CDR3 length: 15 residues. V was cut by 4 bases and J by 4 bases, with 16 bases left in between. CDR1 and CDR2 (germline): SGHAT, FQNNGV. The CDR3 is CASSWGSGGGYGYTF. In DNA form, the CDR3 reads TGTGCCAGCAGCTGGGGGTCGGGGGGTGGCTATGGCTACACCTTC.

V usage is TRBV27 and J usage is TRBJ1-4, with D perhaps matching TRBD1 (6 bases). The CDR3 totals 17 residues. Germline loops: CDR1 MNHEY, CDR2 SMNVEV (reference sequence). V gave up 2 bases and J gave up 0 bases, with 13 bases separating them. The DNA of the CDR3 is TGTGCCAGCAGTTTACTAGGGGGACCTGCAACTAATGAAAAACTGTTTTTT. Encoded protein: CASSLLGGPATNEKLFF. The variable domain in full, with the rest retrieved from reference TRBV27 and TRBJ1-4, is EAQVTQNPRYLITVTGKKLTVTCSQNMNHEYMSWYRQDPGLGLRQIYYSMNVEVTDKGDVPEGYKVSRKEKRNFPLILESPSPNQTSLYFCASSLLGGPATNEKLFFGSGTQLSVL.

The genes are TRBV19 and TRBJ2-3; D is unresolved. Trimming took off 3 bases at V and 2 bases at J, with 9 bases between the two ends. The CDR3 is made up of 14 amino acids. The germline V gene has CDR1 LNHDA and CDR2 SQIVND (reference sequence). The CDR3 region is CASSISFFTDTQYF. CDR3 bases: TGTGCCAGTAGTATCTCCTTCTTCACAGATACGCAGTATTTT.

The chain couples TRBV5-1 to TRBJ2-3; 7 bases match TRBD2. The junction had 7 bases not matched to a gene; V was cut back by 3 bases and J by 0 bases. Per the germline V gene, CDR1 is SGHRS and CDR2 is YFSETQ. The length of the CDR3 is 16 residues. This CDR3 is CASSSQAGISTDTQYF. CDR3 sequence (DNA): TGCGCCAGCAGCTCCCAAGCGGGGATTAGCACAGATACGCAGTATTTT.

In regard to this clone: The junction differs from germline at one of its ends, possibly a read error. The genes are TRBV7-9 and TRBJ1-1; no definite D call. Germline-derived CDR1 and CDR2 are SEHNR and FQNEAQ (reference sequence). The length of the CDR3 is 13 residues. This CDR3 reads CSSSWEGTSGAFF. DNA for the CDR3: TGTTCCAGCAGCTGGGAGGGTACGAGCGGAGCTTTCTTT.

The rearrangement links TRBV28 to TRBJ2-7, with D possibly matching TRBD1 (6 bases). Trimming shortened V by 3 bases and J by 10 bases, and 19 bases separated the two germline ends. CDR3 length equals 14 residues. Germline-derived CDR1 and CDR2 are MDHEN and SYDVKM. The CDR3 spells CASSLSRQALSQYF. The CDR3 nucleotides read TGTGCCAGCAGTTTGTCAAGACAGGCTCTTTCCCAGTACTTC.

V usage is TRBV7-8 and J usage is TRBJ1-1, with a weak D call TRBD1 (5 bases). The germline V gene encodes CDR1 SGHVS and CDR2 FQNEAQ. The V gene lost 5 bases and the J gene lost 0 bases, with 16 bases spanning the gap. The CDR3 is 16 amino acids. CDR3 in amino acids: CASSPYQGRVNTEAFF. CDR3 DNA sequence: TGTGCCAGCAGCCCTTACCAGGGCAGGGTGAACACTGAAGCTTTCTTT.